This T cell receptor beta chain is drawn from a study of shared T cell receptors in the human thymus. Germline V lookup: CDR1 MNHNS, CDR2 SASEGT. V was clipped by 4 bases and J by 14 bases, with 8 bases between them. The length of the CDR3 is 9 residues. Data came from immunoSEQ multiplex PCR; TCRdb stores just in-frame clones and leaves some out. The sample contains over 65,000 clones, 90% to 95% of which appear only once. Material for sequencing was thymocytes. This sequence joins TRBV6-1 and TRBJ1-2; tentatively, D is TRBD1 (5 bases). The TCR sequence derives from a human donor. The CDR3 is CASSGGPTF. CDR3 nucleotides: TGTGCCAGCAGTGGGGGACCGACCTTC.